The 26 T cell receptor beta chains in this list originate from one sample, sequenced in a study of T cell repertoires in cytomegalovirus infection. Which antigens these TCRs recognize remains unknown. TCRdb re-derived calls from the reads in MiXCR, one entry per CDR3 protein. The sample comprises about 830,000 distinct CDR3 sequences, about 33% of which are singletons, and 12% rests with the top ten. The sample consisted of cultured CD8+ T cells from PBMCs, taken from culture after CMV antigen stimulation. These TCRs come from a human donor in good health (CMV status not recorded). Some clones in this sample may be carry-over from other donors' samples.

This clonotype was picked up a small number of times. The junction shows a germline mismatch at one end, possibly a read error. The chain uses TRBV7-7 and TRBJ2-5, with TRBD1 matching over 10 bases. The length of the CDR3 is 15 residues. CDR1 is SSHAT and CDR2 is FNYEAQ in the germline V gene (reference sequence). The CDR3 protein is CASSLEGTGAETQYF. The CDR3 coding sequence is TGTGCTAGCAGCTTAGAGGGGACAGGGGCTGAGACCCAGTACTTC.

The CDR3 loop reads CASSLVPGGVATGELFF. For the CDR3, the DNA is TGTGCCAGCAGCCTAGTTCCAGGGGGGGTTGCCACCGGGGAGCTGTTTTTT. The chain has TRBV5-4 and TRBJ2-2, with D perhaps matching TRBD1 or TRBD2 (7 bases each). This CDR3 comprises 17 residues. V gave up 4 bases and J gave up 4 bases, with 20 bases separating them. Per germline, CDR1 SGHNT and CDR2 YYREEE (reference sequence).

The chain joins TRBV18 to TRBJ1-1, with TRBD1 matching 9 bases. The V and J ends lost 4 bases and 3 bases, in that order; junction bases with no gene match: 6. CDR3 length: 15 residues. Germline CDR1 reads KGHSH; CDR2 reads LQKENI. The CDR3 coding sequence is TGTGCCAGCTCACGAGTCGACAGGGGGGACACTGAAGCTTTCTTT. Translated: CASSRVDRGDTEAFF. Variable domain in full (rest from reference TRBV18 and TRBJ1-1): NAGVMQNPRHLVRRRGQEARLRCSPMKGHSHVYWYRQLPEEGLKFMVYLQKENIIDESGMPKERFSAEFPKEGPSILRIQQVVRGDSAAYFCASSRVDRGDTEAFFGQGTRLTVV.

This clonotype was seen ten or more times. J is TRBJ1-5 and V is TRBV7-8; TRBD1 matches 7 bases. CDR3 size: 14 residues. Germline values: CDR1 SGHVS, CDR2 FQNEAQ. Trimming took 5 bases from V and 5 from J; bases not matched to a gene: 6. The CDR3 is CASSADRAYQPQHF. The CDR3 bases are TGTGCCAGCAGCGCAGACAGGGCATATCAGCCCCAGCATTTT.

V and J are TRBV28 and TRBJ1-1; 7 bases fit TRBD1. Germline V gene sequence: CDR1 MDHEN, CDR2 SYDVKM. This CDR3 contains 11 residues. V shed 11 bases, J shed 8 bases, and the junction held 8 bases outside the gene matches. The CDR3 loop reads CAAAWTGEAFF. The CDR3 DNA reads TGTGCCGCAGCCTGGACAGGCGAAGCTTTCTTT.

The genes are TRBV6-1 and TRBJ2-7; D call uncertain. CDR1 and CDR2 from the germline V gene are MNHNS and SASEGT. The CDR3 runs 15 residues. The V end was cut by 4 bases, the J end by 3 bases, with 16 bases between. CDR3 loop: CASSALSVKDYEQYF. In nucleotides, the CDR3 is TGTGCCAGCAGTGCCCTGTCAGTAAAAGACTACGAGCAGTACTTC.

The chain carries TRBV5-1 and TRBJ2-7; D not resolved. The germline V and J ends were trimmed by 3 bases and 6 bases, with 19 bases remaining between them. Per germline, CDR1 SGHRS and CDR2 YFSETQ. The CDR3 consists of 15 residues. The CDR3 loop is CASSSPGDTPREQYF. The DNA of the CDR3 is TGCGCCAGCAGCTCCCCAGGAGATACCCCTCGCGAGCAGTACTTC. The complete variable domain, with remaining parts taken from reference TRBV5-1 and TRBJ2-7, reads KAGVTQTPRYLIKTRGQQVTLSCSPISGHRSVSWYQQTPGQGLQFLFEYFSETQRNKGNFPGRFSGRQFSNSRSEMNVSTLELGDSALYLCASSSPGDTPREQYFGPGTRLTVT.

This clonotype turned up a few times. This chain uses TRBV15 with TRBJ1-4; maybe TRBD1 (5 bases). The CDR3 loop spans 14 amino acids. CDR1 is LNHNV, CDR2 YYDKDF, per germline (reference sequence). Trimming removed 6 bases at V and 5 bases at J, with 13 bases between. The CDR3 here is CATSSQGQNEKLFF. The CDR3 coding sequence is TGTGCCACCAGTTCGCAGGGTCAAAATGAAAAACTGTTTTTT.

The CDR3 region is CASSSEYKQYV. The CDR3 nucleotides are TGTGCCAGCAGCTCTGAATACAAGCAGTACGTC. This chain uses TRBV7-9 with TRBJ2-7; D remains ambiguous. This CDR3 is 11 amino acids long. V was cut by 4 bases and J by 8 bases, with 9 bases left in between. Germline V gene lookup returns CDR1 SEHNR and CDR2 FQNEAQ (reference sequence).

In this sample, this clonotype turned up a few times. The chain has TRBV10-3 and TRBJ1-2, with 7 positions matching TRBD1. With 6 bases clipped from V and 6 bases from J, the junction kept 1 base outside the gene matches. From germline, CDR1 is ENHRY and CDR2 SYGVKD. The CDR3 sequence is 11 residues long. CDR3 coding DNA: TGTGCCATCAGAGACAGGGATGGCTACACCTTC. It translates to CAIRDRDGYTF.

This clonotype has just a few counts. The CDR3 DNA sequence: TGCGCCAGCAGCTTTACCAGTACCTACGAGCAGTACTTC. Its translation: CASSFTSTYEQYF. The chain combines TRBV5-1 with TRBJ2-7; D unresolved. From germline, CDR1 is SGHRS and CDR2 YFSETQ. V lost 2 bases and J lost 2, with 8 bases in between. The CDR3 contains 13 residues.

This clonotype appeared a single time. The rearrangement uses TRBV6-1 and TRBJ2-2; maybe TRBD2 (7 bases). V was cut by 6 bases and J by 2 bases, with 16 bases left in between. Germline values: CDR1 MNHNS, CDR2 SASEGT. The CDR3 is made up of 16 amino acids. The CDR3 loop is CASSPDGGPNTGELFF. The CDR3, as DNA: TGTGCCAGCAGCCCCGACGGGGGGCCTAACACCGGGGAGCTGTTTTTT.

Regarding this clonotype: A read error may explain this, as a much larger clone is one base away. The chain joins TRBV12-5 to TRBJ2-7; maybe TRBD1 (6 bases). This CDR3 region has 13 residues. In germline, CDR1 is LGHNT, CDR2 FRNRAP. The CDR3: CASATDRFYEQCF. CDR3 in DNA: TGTGCTAGTGCGACCGACAGGTTCTACGAGCAGTGCTTC.

The chain uses TRBV5-1 and TRBJ2-3; 11 nucleotides match TRBD1. The V and J ends lost 5 bases and 4 bases, in that order; junction bases with no gene match: 3. Germline-derived CDR1 and CDR2 are SGHRS and YFSETQ. The CDR3 spans 14 residues. The CDR3 reads CASRKGQGADTQYF. In DNA, the CDR3 is TGCGCCAGCAGAAAGGGACAGGGGGCAGATACGCAGTATTTT. Based on the CDR3 plus reference TRBV5-1 and TRBJ2-3, the full variable domain is KAGVTQTPRYLIKTRGQQVTLSCSPISGHRSVSWYQQTPGQGLQFLFEYFSETQRNKGNFPGRFSGRQFSNSRSEMNVSTLELGDSALYLCASRKGQGADTQYFGPGTRLTVL.

Note on this clonotype: This may arise from a read error, as a much more abundant clone is one base away. The rearrangement joins TRBV12-3 or TRBV12-4 to TRBJ1-1, with D possibly matching TRBD1 (5 bases). The CDR3 covers 12 residues. V lost 6 bases and J lost 1, with 6 bases in between. CDR3 region: CASRQANTEAFF. CDR3 nucleotides: TGTGCCAGCAGACAGGCGAACACTGAAGCTTTCTTT.

V is TRBV11-2 and J is TRBJ2-2; possibly TRBD2 for D (6 bases). The length of the CDR3 is 18 residues. The V gene's germline CDR1 is SGHAT and CDR2 FQNNGV. V was pared by 7 bases and J by 0 bases, with 21 bases between. The CDR3 coding sequence is TGTGCCAGCAAAGAAAACGGGGGAACTTACGCGAACACCGGGGAGCTGTTTTTT. It specifies CASKENGGTYANTGELFF.

Comments on this clonotype: A much larger clone differs by one base, so this may be a read error. The chain joins TRBV28 to TRBJ2-7; 7 bases fit TRBD1. Germline V gene data show CDR1 as MDHEN and CDR2 as SYDVKM. The CDR3 runs to 23 residues. In DNA, the CDR3 is TGTGTCAGCACACCGGAGACGTTTATGTCGGGACAGACACGGGGCTCTATCTCCTACGAGCAGTACGTC. Its translation: CVSTPETFMSGQTRGSISYEQYV.

The CDR3 region has the DNA TGCAGTGCTAGAGAGGGGTACTCCTACGAGCAGTACGTC. Its protein product is CSAREGYSYEQYV. V is TRBV20-1 and J is TRBJ2-7; D call uncertain. CDR1 DFQATT and CDR2 SNEGSKA come from the germline V gene (reference sequence). V was cut by 0 bases and J by 0 bases, with 6 bases left in between. The CDR3 has 13 residues.

The rearrangement links TRBV5-1 to TRBJ2-1, with 8 bases fitting TRBD1. The CDR3 contains 15 residues. V was pared by 4 bases and J by 9 bases, with 12 bases of the junction left unmatched. Germline V gene lookup returns CDR1 SGHRS and CDR2 YFSETQ. In DNA form, the CDR3 reads TGCGCCAGCAGCCCGGACAGGGCCGACAACGGTGAGCAGTTCTTC. Amino acid sequence: CASSPDRADNGEQFF.

The V gene is TRBV4-1, the J gene TRBJ1-5, with 7 bases lining up with TRBD1. Germline CDR1 MGHRA, CDR2 YSYEKL. V gave up 5 bases and J gave up 2 bases; unmatched junction bases: 6. This CDR3 contains 15 residues. The CDR3 DNA sequence: TGCGCCAGCAGCATAGGGACAGCCGGCAATCAGCCCCAGCATTTT. Translating it yields CASSIGTAGNQPQHF.

The chain carries TRBV27 and TRBJ2-7, with 7 bases aligning to TRBD1. This CDR3 has 15 amino acids. V gave up 5 bases and J gave up 3 bases; unmatched junction bases: 10. The germline gives CDR1 MNHEY, CDR2 SMNVEV (reference sequence). CDR3 nucleotides: TGTGCCAGCAGTCCCAAACCCGGGACAGACTACGAGCAGTACTTC. Residues: CASSPKPGTDYEQYF.

CDR3 residues: CSARVSDENIQYF. CDR3 bases: TGCAGTGCTAGAGTTTCAGACGAAAACATTCAGTACTTC. The genes are TRBV20-1 and TRBJ2-4; no firm D call. The CDR3 totals 13 residues. CDR1 is DFQATT and CDR2 is SNEGSKA in the germline V gene (reference sequence). V shed 1 base and J shed 5 bases, with 9 bases lying between them.

The DNA of the CDR3 is TGTGCCAGCAGTTTACCAGGGGTATTTGGCAATCAGCCCCAGCATTTT. Protein product: CASSLPGVFGNQPQHF. The chain has TRBV12-3 or TRBV12-4 and TRBJ1-5, with D possibly TRBD1 on 6 matching bases. CDR3 length: 16 residues. V was cut by 2 bases and J by 2 bases, with 13 bases left in between.

The chain couples TRBV2 to TRBJ2-5; 14 nucleotides match TRBD2. V gave up 11 bases and J gave up 2 bases; unmatched junction bases: 4. The V gene's germline CDR1 is SNHLY and CDR2 FYNNEI. The CDR3 has 14 amino acids. The chain's CDR3 is CAGRTSGGQETQYF. CDR3 in DNA: TGTGCCGGAAGGACTAGCGGGGGGCAAGAGACCCAGTACTTC.

This clonotype was counted only a few times. The chain recombines TRBV27 with TRBJ1-2, with D possibly matching TRBD1 (6 bases). Deletions cut 2 bases from V and 0 bases from J, with 10 bases between. This CDR3 comprises 15 residues. CDR1 and CDR2 from the germline V gene are MNHEY and SMNVEV (reference sequence). The CDR3 reads CASSLRGPANYGYTF. The CDR3 coding sequence is TGTGCCAGCAGTTTACGGGGGCCGGCTAACTATGGCTACACCTTC.

This clonotype was recorded many times. The chain carries TRBV7-8 and TRBJ2-1; D tentatively reads TRBD1 or TRBD2 (6 bases each). The CDR3 covers 14 residues. V lost 2 bases to trimming and J lost 9 bases, with 14 bases between them. Germline V gives CDR1 SGHVS, CDR2 FQNEAQ. CDR3 loop: CASSLLGGGSEQFF. The DNA of the CDR3 is TGTGCCAGCAGCTTACTCGGAGGGGGGAGTGAGCAGTTCTTC.